The sequence of this T cell receptor (beta chain) was determined in a study of blood T cell repertoires in COVID-19. About the study: Acute-phase and convalescent COVID-19 samples originated in the United States, Italy and Spain. PBMCs, B-cell-depleted T cells, or T cells were the source of the cDNA or gDNA that made up the material.

Participant reports of clinical history set cohort assignment. The repertoire was sequenced with immunoSEQ multiplex PCR; TCRdb's copy has only in-frame clones and lacks some. The repertoire has over 200,000 clones, around nine tenths of them found once; the top ten carry 3% to 4%. What was sequenced was PBMCs or T cells enriched from blood (not recorded which). The sequence came from a woman aged 25 to 39 who had been exposed to COVID-19.

The CDR3 spells CASSYRGTGGDTEAFF. CDR3 nucleotide sequence: TGCGCCAGCAGCTACCGAGGAACAGGGGGGGACACTGAAGCTTTCTTT. The chain uses TRBV4-1 and TRBJ1-1; TRBD1 aligns across 8 bases. The CDR3 loop spans 16 amino acids. The trim removed 5 bases at V and 3 bases at J, leaving 11 bases unmatched. Germline CDR1 MGHRA, CDR2 YSYEKL.